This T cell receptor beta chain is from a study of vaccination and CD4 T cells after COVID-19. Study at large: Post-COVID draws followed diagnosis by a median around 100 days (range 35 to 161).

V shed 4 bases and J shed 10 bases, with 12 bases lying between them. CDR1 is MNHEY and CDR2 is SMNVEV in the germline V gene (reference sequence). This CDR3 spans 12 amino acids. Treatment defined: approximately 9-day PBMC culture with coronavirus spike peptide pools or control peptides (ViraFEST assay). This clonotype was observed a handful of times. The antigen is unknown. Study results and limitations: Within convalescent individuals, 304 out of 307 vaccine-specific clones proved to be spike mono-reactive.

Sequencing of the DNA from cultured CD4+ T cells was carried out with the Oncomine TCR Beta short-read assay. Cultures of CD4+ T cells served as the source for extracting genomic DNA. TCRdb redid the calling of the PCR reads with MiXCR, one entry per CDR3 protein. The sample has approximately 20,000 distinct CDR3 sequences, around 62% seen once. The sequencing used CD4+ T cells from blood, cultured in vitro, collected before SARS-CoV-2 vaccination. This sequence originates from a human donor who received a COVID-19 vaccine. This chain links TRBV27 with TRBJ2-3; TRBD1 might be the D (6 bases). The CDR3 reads CASSWGHGAQYF. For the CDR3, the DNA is TGTGCCAGCAGTTGGGGACACGGGGCGCAGTATTTT.